The 23 T cell receptor beta chains listed next were all sequenced from one sample in a study of blood T cells in healthy people across ages. Then a second PCR, running about 7 to 11 cycles, was carried out with a sample-barcoded 5' primer and a J-beta primer mix. Each CDR3 protein is one row after TCRdb ran MiXCR on the 5' RACE reads. This sample has hundreds of thousands of distinct CDR3 sequences, with more than 55% found just once. The sample was blood. The origin of the receptors is a man between 35 and 55 years old in good health.

The sample holds a few counts of this clonotype. V gene TRBV6-2 or TRBV6-3 combines with J gene TRBJ2-1; 7 bases fit TRBD2. Germline V gives CDR1 MNHEY, CDR2 SVGEGT. The CDR3 length is 17 residues. V lost 5 bases and J lost 4; bases outside the gene matches: 14. CDR3 nucleotide sequence: TGTGCCAGCAGTCCGTCGCGGTCTTGGCGGGGGTACAATGAGCAGTTCTTC. Protein: CASSPSRSWRGYNEQFF.

The chain links TRBV20-1 to TRBJ1-2; D is uncertain. Trimming removed 0 bases at V and 3 bases at J, with 11 bases between. The length of the CDR3 is 14 residues. The germline gives CDR1 DFQATT, CDR2 SNEGSKA (reference sequence). The CDR3 protein is CSARESFRDYGYTF. The DNA of the CDR3 is TGCAGTGCTAGAGAGTCCTTCCGGGACTATGGCTACACCTTC.

This clonotype was seen once. The J gene is TRBJ2-4, the V gene TRBV20-1; D uncertain. The J call may not be correct, given that the DNA end is closer to TRBJ2-5. This CDR3 has 14 residues. CDR1 is DFQATT and CDR2 is SNEGSKA in the germline V gene (reference sequence). CDR3 coding DNA: TGCAGTGCTAGAGAGGTACTGGCTCAAGAGACCCAGTACTTC. It encodes CSAREVLAQETQYF.

The chain joins TRBV7-9 to TRBJ2-3; 7 positions match TRBD2. The CDR3 has 12 amino acids. V dropped 5 bases and J dropped 8; count of bases not matched to a gene: 4. CDR1 and CDR2 from the germline V gene are SEHNR and FQNEAQ (reference sequence). CDR3 sequence (DNA): TGTGCCAGCAGCAACCAGCGGGGTACGCAGTATTTT. Translated, it gives CASSNQRGTQYF.

The chain is built from TRBV29-1 and TRBJ1-2; 9 bases map to TRBD1. This CDR3 spans 12 amino acids. V gave up 4 bases and J gave up 6 bases; unmatched junction bases: 3. Germline CDR1 SQVTM, CDR2 ANQGSEA. The CDR3: CSVVGQGNGYTF. As DNA, the CDR3 is TGCAGCGTTGTGGGACAGGGTAATGGCTACACCTTC. Full variable domain (rest looked up from reference TRBV29-1 and TRBJ1-2): SAVISQKPSRDICQRGTSLTIQCQVDSQVTMMFWYRQQPGQSLTLIATANQGSEATYESGFVIDKFPISRPNLTFSTLTVSNMSPEDSSIYLCSVVGQGNGYTFGSGTRLTVV.

The chain couples TRBV14 to TRBJ1-1; a weak D match, TRBD1 (6 bases). The germline gives CDR1 SGHDN, CDR2 FVKESK. V was clipped by 3 bases and J by 5 bases, with 10 bases between them. The CDR3 extends over 13 amino acids. The CDR3 is CASSHSGATEAFF. The CDR3 coding sequence is TGTGCCAGCAGCCACTCGGGGGCAACTGAAGCTTTCTTT.

The V gene is TRBV10-3, the J gene TRBJ2-6; D uncertain. Germline loops: CDR1 ENHRY, CDR2 SYGVKD. The ends were cut back, 6 bases at V and 1 base at J, with 7 bases in the middle. The CDR3 extends over 14 amino acids. CDR3 loop: CAISEISGANVLTF. CDR3 coding DNA: TGTGCCATCAGCGAAATATCTGGGGCCAACGTCCTGACTTTC.

The DNA for the CDR3 is TGTGCCAGCCAGGGCTTCCCCCCAAACACAGATACGCAGTATTTT. Protein product: CASQGFPPNTDTQYF. J is TRBJ2-3 and V is TRBV28; TRBD1 might be the D (5 bases). Germline CDR1 and CDR2: MDHEN and SYDVKM. The CDR3 length is 15 residues. V lost 8 bases and J lost 2, with 17 bases in between.

The chain combines TRBV6-4 with TRBJ2-6; D is possibly TRBD2 (6 bases). Trimming pared 9 bases from V and 0 bases from J, leaving 18 bases between. The germline CDR1 and CDR2 sequences are MRHNA and SNTAGT. This CDR3 spans 17 amino acids. The CDR3 region is CASGGDSLRSGANVLTF. CDR3 DNA sequence: TGTGCCAGTGGAGGGGACTCCCTTCGCTCTGGGGCCAACGTCCTGACTTTC.

This clonotype was seen a single time. The rearrangement links TRBV10-3 to TRBJ2-3; TRBD1 matches 7 bases. Germline CDR1 is ENHRY and CDR2 is SYGVKD. V trimming: 7 bases; J trimming: 0 bases; junction bases outside the gene matches: 4. The CDR3 is 14 residues long. The CDR3 DNA is TGTGCCATCACCCGGGACAGTAGCACAGATACGCAGTATTTT. It yields the protein CAITRDSSTDTQYF.

The rearrangement joins TRBV15 to TRBJ2-5; D gene uncertain. The germline CDR1 and CDR2 sequences are LNHNV and YYDKDF (reference sequence). CDR3 length equals 14 residues. Trimming cost V 1 base and J 1 base, with 7 bases left between them. The CDR3 here is CATSRGAAQETQYF. CDR3 bases: TGTGCCACCAGCAGAGGGGCAGCCCAAGAGACCCAGTACTTC.

This clonotype was detected only once. The chain joins TRBV29-1 to TRBJ1-1, with TRBD1 as a possible D gene (5 bases). This CDR3 has 13 residues. Looked up from germline, CDR1 is SQVTM and CDR2 is ANQGSEA. V was cut by 4 bases and J by 2 bases, with 11 bases left in between. In DNA, the CDR3 is TGCAGCGTTGCCAAGGGGTACAACACTGAAGCTTTCTTT. Translating gives CSVAKGYNTEAFF. The full variable domain, its missing parts supplied by reference TRBV29-1 and TRBJ1-1, is SAVISQKPSRDICQRGTSLTIQCQVDSQVTMMFWYRQQPGQSLTLIATANQGSEATYESGFVIDKFPISRPNLTFSTLTVSNMSPEDSSIYLCSVAKGYNTEAFFGQGTRLTVV.

The chain has TRBV4-2 and TRBJ1-6; tentatively, D is TRBD1 (6 bases). There are 16 residues in the CDR3. From germline, CDR1 is LGHNA and CDR2 YNFKEQ. V was shortened by 0 bases and J by 5 bases, with 11 bases between the two germline ends. CDR3 region: CASSQERQGNNSPLHF. The CDR3 DNA follows: TGTGCCAGCAGCCAAGAACGGCAGGGGAATAATTCACCCCTCCACTTT.

The chain couples TRBV4-3 to TRBJ2-5; possible D gene TRBD2, 6 bases. The CDR3 length is 18 residues. V was trimmed by 1 base and J by 11 bases, leaving 29 bases between them. Germline CDR1 LGHNA, CDR2 YSLEER. Here the CDR3 reads CASSQVRGLRGRHNEQYF. The CDR3 DNA is TGCGCCAGCAGCCAAGTAAGGGGTCTGCGGGGTAGACACAATGAGCAGTACTTC.

The gene calls are TRBV5-6 and TRBJ2-7; unclear D gene. The J call may be wrong; the DNA end is better matched by TRBJ2-5. This CDR3 comprises 13 residues. From germline, CDR1 is SGHDT and CDR2 YYEEEE. CDR3 loop: CASSWGYQETQYF. Written as DNA, the CDR3 is TGTGCCAGCAGTTGGGGTTACCAAGAGACCCAGTACTTC.

This clonotype was found a few times. V usage is TRBV9 and J usage is TRBJ2-1; TRBD2 might be the D (6 bases). The V and J ends lost 3 bases and 4 bases respectively, with 17 bases between them. Germline CDR1 SGDLS, CDR2 YYNGEE. This CDR3 comprises 16 residues. CDR3 DNA: TGTGCCAGCAGCGCCGCCCCAGCGGGCGCATACAATGAGCAGTTCTTC. The encoded protein is CASSAAPAGAYNEQFF.

This sequence joins TRBV4-3 and TRBJ2-5; possibly TRBD1 or TRBD2 for D (5 bases each). The CDR3 contains 16 residues. The germline V gene has CDR1 LGHNA and CDR2 YSLEER. The ends were cut back, 0 bases at V and 2 bases at J, with 13 bases in the middle. The CDR3 spells CASSQDARGMQETQYF. The CDR3 DNA follows: TGCGCCAGCAGCCAAGATGCGAGGGGAATGCAAGAGACCCAGTACTTC.

The rearrangement uses TRBV6-1 and TRBJ2-7; 14 bases agree with TRBD2. Germline V lookup: CDR1 MNHNS, CDR2 SASEGT. This CDR3 region has 17 residues. V trimming: 6 bases; J trimming: 4 bases; junction bases outside the gene matches: 11. The CDR3 loop reads CASSRPPGLAGVYEQYF. CDR3 nucleotides: TGTGCCAGCAGCCGACCCCCGGGACTAGCGGGAGTGTACGAGCAGTACTTC.

In its sample, this clonotype was seen a few times. The chain employs TRBV7-9 and TRBJ2-7, with a weak D call TRBD1 (5 bases). V lost 1 base to trimming and J lost 0 bases, with 7 bases between them. CDR1 SEHNR and CDR2 FQNEAQ come from the germline V gene (reference sequence). This CDR3 comprises 14 residues. The CDR3 sequence is CASSLVTVSYEQYF. In DNA, the CDR3 is TGTGCCAGCAGCTTAGTGACAGTCTCCTACGAGCAGTACTTC. Based on the CDR3 plus reference TRBV7-9 and TRBJ2-7, the full variable domain is DTGVSQNPRHKITKRGQNVTFRCDPISEHNRLYWYRQTLGQGPEFLTYFQNEAQLEKSRLLSDRFSAERPKGSFSTLEIQRTEQGDSAMYLCASSLVTVSYEQYFGPGTRLTVT.

In its sample, this clonotype was seen a few times. The rearrangement uses TRBV7-9 and TRBJ2-5, with D tentatively TRBD2 (5 bases). Judging by the DNA end, TRBJ2-7 fits better; the J call may be wrong. Germline assignment: CDR1 SEHNR and CDR2 FQNEAQ (reference sequence). The CDR3 covers 13 residues. CDR3 sequence reads: CASSSGTANEQYF. The CDR3 nucleotides are TGTGCCAGCAGCTCGGGAACGGCCAACGAGCAGTACTTC.

V is TRBV24-1 and J is TRBJ2-5; 7 bases are a match to TRBD1. CDR3 length: 17 amino acids. V lost 2 bases to trimming and J lost 5 bases; unmatched junction nucleotides: 13. From germline, CDR1 is KGHDR and CDR2 SFDVKD. Here the CDR3 reads CATSDSSDRALPETQYF. For the CDR3, the DNA is TGTGCCACCAGTGATTCTTCCGACAGGGCTCTCCCGGAGACCCAGTACTTC.

The rearrangement joins TRBV20-1 to TRBJ2-3; no clear D. This CDR3 region has 14 residues. CDR1 and CDR2 (germline): DFQATT, SNEGSKA (reference sequence). Trimming removed 3 bases at V and 2 bases at J, with 12 bases between. The CDR3 coding sequence is TGCAGTGCTAGTTTTGACTCGGTCACAGATACGCAGTATTTT. Protein: CSASFDSVTDTQYF.

A few counts support this clonotype. The rearrangement uses TRBV29-1 and TRBJ1-2; D unresolved. Germline V lookup: CDR1 SQVTM, CDR2 ANQGSEA. The CDR3 has 13 residues. The V end was cut by 6 bases, the J end by 0 bases, with 11 bases between. The CDR3 sequence: CSVPGTANYGYTF. The CDR3 DNA reads TGCAGCGTCCCGGGTACCGCTAACTATGGCTACACCTTC.